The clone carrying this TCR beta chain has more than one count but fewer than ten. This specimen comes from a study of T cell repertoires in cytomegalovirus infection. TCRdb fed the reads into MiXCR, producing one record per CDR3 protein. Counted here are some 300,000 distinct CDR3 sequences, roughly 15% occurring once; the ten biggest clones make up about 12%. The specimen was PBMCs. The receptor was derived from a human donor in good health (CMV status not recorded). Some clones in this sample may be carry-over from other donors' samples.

CDR3 bases: TGCGCCAGCAGCCAAACAGGGACGGGGTATGGCTACACCTTC. This codes for CASSQTGTGYGYTF. J is TRBJ1-2 and V is TRBV4-3, with D possibly TRBD1 on 6 matching bases. V shed 2 bases and J shed 5 bases, with 12 bases lying between them. The CDR3 is 14 amino acids. The germline CDR1 and CDR2 sequences are LGHNA and YSLEER.